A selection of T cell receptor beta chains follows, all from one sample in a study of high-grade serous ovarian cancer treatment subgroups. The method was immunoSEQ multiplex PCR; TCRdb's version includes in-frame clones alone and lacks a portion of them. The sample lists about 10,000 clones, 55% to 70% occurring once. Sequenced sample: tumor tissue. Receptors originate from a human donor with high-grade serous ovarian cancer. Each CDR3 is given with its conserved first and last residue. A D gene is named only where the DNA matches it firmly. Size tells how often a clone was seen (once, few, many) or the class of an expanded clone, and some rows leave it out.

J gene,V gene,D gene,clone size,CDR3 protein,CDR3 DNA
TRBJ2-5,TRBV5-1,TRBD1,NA,CASSSGQGEETQYF,TGCGCCAGCAGCTCGGGACAGGGGGAAGAGACCCAGTACTTC
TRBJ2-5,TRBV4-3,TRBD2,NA,CASSQNYPSGGRETQYF,TGCGCCAGCAGCCAAAACTATCCCAGCGGGGGGAGAGAGACCCAGTACTTC
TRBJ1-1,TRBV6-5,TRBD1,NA,CASSTTGEGTEAFF,TGTGCCAGCAGTACTACAGGGGAGGGAACTGAAGCTTTCTTT
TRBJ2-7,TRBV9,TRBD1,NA,CASSAGTGGGLAVPYEQYF,TGTGCCAGCAGCGCGGGGACAGGGGGCGGACTAGCGGTCCCCTACGAGCAGTACTTC
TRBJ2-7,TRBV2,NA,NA,CASSTQALPYEQYF,TGTGCCAGCAGTACCCAAGCCCTCCCCTACGAGCAGTACTTC
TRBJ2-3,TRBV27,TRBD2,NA,CASSWFLAGAGTDTQYF,TGTGCCAGCAGTTGGTTCCTAGCGGGAGCTGGCACAGATACGCAGTATTTT
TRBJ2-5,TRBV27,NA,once,CASSATGFERETQYF,TGTGCCAGCAGCGCGACAGGATTTGAGCGCGAGACCCAGTACTTC
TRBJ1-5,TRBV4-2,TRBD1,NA,CASSQDPQGGLGSNQPQHF,TGTGCCAGCAGCCAAGATCCCCAGGGGGGGCTCGGAAGCAATCAGCCCCAGCATTTT
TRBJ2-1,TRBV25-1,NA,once,CASGDLFSYNEQFF,TGTGCCAGCGGAGACTTATTCTCCTACAATGAGCAGTTCTTC
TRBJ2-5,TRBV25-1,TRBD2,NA,CASRSLTGGYGETQYF,TGTGCCAGCAGGAGCTTGACGGGAGGGTATGGGGAGACCCAGTACTTC
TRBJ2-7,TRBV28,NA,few,CASSWVGYEQYF,TGTGCCAGCAGTTGGGTAGGCTACGAGCAGTACTTC
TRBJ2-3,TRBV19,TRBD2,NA,CASSIDDGTSRRTDTQYF,TGTGCCAGTAGTATAGACGACGGGACTAGCAGGCGCACAGATACGCAGTATTTT
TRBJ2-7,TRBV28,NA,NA,CASSTLGGRYEQYF,TGTGCCAGCAGTACCCTTGGGGGGAGGTACGAGCAGTACTTC
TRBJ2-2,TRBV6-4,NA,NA,CASSSGPTLYTGELFF,TGTGCCAGCAGCTCCGGGCCGACTTTGTACACCGGGGAGCTGTTTTTT
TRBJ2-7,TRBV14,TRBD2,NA,CASRPGLGAYEQYF,TGTGCCAGCAGACCGGGACTAGGCGCCTACGAGCAGTACTTC
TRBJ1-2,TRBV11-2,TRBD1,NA,CASSRLKGQGWGGYTF,TGCGCCAGCAGCCGGCTTAAGGGACAGGGTTGGGGTGGCTACACCTTC
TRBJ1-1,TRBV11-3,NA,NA,CASSLGRFFEAFF,TGTGCCAGCAGCTTAGGACGGTTTTTTGAAGCTTTCTTT
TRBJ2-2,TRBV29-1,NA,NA,CSVSGQNTGELFF,TGCAGCGTCTCCGGGCAGAACACCGGGGAGCTGTTTTTT
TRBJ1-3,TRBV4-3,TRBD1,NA,CASSHGPGQAYSGNTIYF,TGCGCCAGCAGCCACGGTCCGGGACAGGCCTACTCTGGAAACACCATATATTTT
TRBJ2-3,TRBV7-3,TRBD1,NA,CASSLGDRRDTQYF,TGTGCCAGCAGCTTAGGGGACAGGAGAGATACGCAGTATTTT
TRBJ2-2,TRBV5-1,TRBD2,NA,CASSFASGSDYAGELFF,TGCGCCAGCAGCTTTGCTAGCGGGAGCGATTATGCCGGGGAGCTGTTTTTT
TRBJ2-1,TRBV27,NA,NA,CASSLNSFPPYNEQFF,TGTGCCAGCAGTTTAAATAGCTTTCCCCCATACAATGAGCAGTTCTTC
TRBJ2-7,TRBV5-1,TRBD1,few,CASSLGTGGEQYF,TGCGCCAGCAGCTTGGGGACAGGGGGGGAGCAGTACTTC
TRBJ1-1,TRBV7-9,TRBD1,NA,CASSSSARGERTEAFF,TGTGCCAGCAGTTCGTCGGCCAGGGGGGAAAGGACTGAAGCTTTCTTT
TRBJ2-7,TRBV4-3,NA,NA,CASSQETADSSYEQYF,TGCGCCAGCAGCCAAGAGACAGCGGACAGCTCCTACGAGCAGTACTTC
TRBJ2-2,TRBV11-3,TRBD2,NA,CASSLAGGPTGELFF,TGTGCCAGCAGCTTGGCGGGAGGGCCGACCGGGGAGCTGTTTTTT
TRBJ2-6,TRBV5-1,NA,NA,CASVSGLLQLSSGANVLTF,TGCGCCAGCGTCTCAGGCTTACTACAGCTAAGCTCTGGGGCCAACGTCCTGACTTTC
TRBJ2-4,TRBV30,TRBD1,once,CAWSALGQAIKNIQYF,TGTGCCTGGAGTGCCCTCGGACAGGCCATCAAAAACATTCAGTACTTC
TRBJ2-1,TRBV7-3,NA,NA,CASSLNPSGEQFF,TGTGCCAGCAGCTTAAATCCCTCCGGCGAGCAGTTCTTC
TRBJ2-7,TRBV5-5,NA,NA,CASSPDLREQYF,TGTGCCAGCAGCCCCGACCTTCGAGAGCAGTACTTC
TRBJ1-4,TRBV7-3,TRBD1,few,CASSLGTDEKLFF,TGTGCCAGCAGCTTAGGGACAGATGAAAAACTGTTTTTT
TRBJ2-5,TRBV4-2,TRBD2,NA,CASSQEVLAGTQYF,TGTGCCAGCAGCCAAGAAGTGCTAGCGGGGACCCAGTACTTC
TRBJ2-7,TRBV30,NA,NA,CAWSASYEQYF,TGTGCCTGGAGCGCCTCCTACGAGCAGTACTTC
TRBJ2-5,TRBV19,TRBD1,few,CASRLTGGETQYF,TGTGCCAGTAGACTGACAGGGGGCGAGACCCAGTACTTC
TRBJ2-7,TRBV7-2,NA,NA,CASSPGERVLGYF,TGTGCCAGCAGCCCAGGTGAACGGGTCCTCGGGTACTTC
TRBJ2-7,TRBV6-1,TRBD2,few,CASMVTSGRAGEQYF,TGTGCCAGCATGGTGACTAGCGGGAGGGCGGGTGAGCAGTACTTC
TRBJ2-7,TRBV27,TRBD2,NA,CASSFTSGSYEQYF,TGTGCCAGCAGTTTTACTAGCGGTTCCTACGAGCAGTACTTC
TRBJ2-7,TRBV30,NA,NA,CAWTGGRNGEQYF,TGTGCCTGGACCGGGGGCAGAAACGGCGAGCAGTACTTC
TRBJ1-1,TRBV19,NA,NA,CASSINWGATEAFF,TGTGCCAGTAGTATAAATTGGGGCGCGACTGAAGCTTTCTTT
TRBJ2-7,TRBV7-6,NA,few,CASSLEVAGYEQYF,TGTGCCAGCAGCTTAGAGGTCGCGGGTTACGAGCAGTACTTC
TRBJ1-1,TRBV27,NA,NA,CASSLFSVNTEAFF,TGTGCCAGCAGTTTATTCTCGGTGAACACTGAAGCTTTCTTT
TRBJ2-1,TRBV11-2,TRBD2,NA,CASSLIAGGHGNEQFF,TGTGCCAGCAGCTTAATAGCGGGAGGGCACGGGAATGAGCAGTTCTTC
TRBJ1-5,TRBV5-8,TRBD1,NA,CATGTGDAPQHF,TGTGCCACGGGGACAGGGGACGCGCCCCAGCATTTT
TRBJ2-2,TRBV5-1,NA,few,CASSSAGSRTNTGELFF,TGCGCCAGCAGCTCGGCCGGTTCTAGAACGAACACCGGGGAGCTGTTTTTT
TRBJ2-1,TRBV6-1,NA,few,CASSESNPQFF,TGTGCCAGCAGTGAATCTAATCCGCAGTTCTTC
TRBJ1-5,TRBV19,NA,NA,CASSIISTGLYQPQHF,TGTGCCAGTAGTATTATAAGTACAGGGTTGTATCAGCCCCAGCATTTT
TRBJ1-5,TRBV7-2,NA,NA,CASSPSADSNQPQHF,TGTGCCAGCTCCCCAAGTGCGGACAGCAATCAGCCCCAGCATTTT
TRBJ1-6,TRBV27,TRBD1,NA,CASRLGQGASYNSPLHF,TGTGCCAGCAGACTCGGACAGGGGGCCTCCTATAATTCACCCCTCCACTTT
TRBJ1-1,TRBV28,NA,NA,CASSPLGQANTEAFF,TGTGCCAGCAGCCCACTAGGACAAGCTAACACTGAAGCTTTCTTT
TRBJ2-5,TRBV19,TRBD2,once,CASSIGGGRETQYF,TGTGCCAGTAGTATCGGGGGAGGGCGCGAGACCCAGTACTTC
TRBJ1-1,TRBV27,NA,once,CASSQLGTEAFF,TGTGCCAGCAGTCAGTTAGGCACTGAAGCTTTCTTT
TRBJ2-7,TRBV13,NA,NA,CASSLGRLVYEQYF,TGTGCCAGCAGCCTAGGCCGACTAGTCTACGAGCAGTACTTC